Below, 12 T cell receptor beta chains from the same sample are listed, as sequenced in a study of regulatory T cells in long-lasting Graves disease. Arm-PCR of CDR3 regions and iRepertoire HTBI primers were used to build TCR beta libraries. TCRdb re-derived calls from the multiplex PCR reads in MiXCR, one entry per CDR3 protein. This sample has around 500,000 distinct CDR3 sequences, with about 15% found just once. Time point specified: newly diagnosed GD, antithyroid drugs for less than 3 months. The TCR library was made from RNA extracted from PBMCs. This same sample was also part of a study on T cells in Graves' hyperthyroidism and ophthalmopathy.

The input for sequencing was peripheral blood mononuclear cells (PBMCs), taken at new diagnosis, from a patient treated with antithyroid drugs. Receptor source: a woman aged 35-65 years with Graves disease.

This clonotype showed up just a few times. This rearrangement joins TRBV18 to TRBJ2-7, with D possibly TRBD1 on 5 matching bases. CDR3 length equals 17 residues. The germline V gene has CDR1 KGHSH and CDR2 LQKENI. Trimming took 1 base from V and 0 from J, leaving 16 bases between them. This CDR3 is CASSPHKAGISSYEQYF. The CDR3 coding sequence is TGTGCCAGCTCACCACACAAAGCAGGGATTAGCTCCTACGAGCAGTACTTC.

This clonotype has ten or more counts. V usage is TRBV20-1 and J usage is TRBJ2-3; tentatively, D is TRBD1 (6 bases). The CDR3 loop spans 12 amino acids. Germline V gene sequence: CDR1 DFQATT, CDR2 SNEGSKA (reference sequence). Trimming took 5 bases from V and 2 from J, leaving 8 bases between them. CDR3 coding DNA: TGCAGTGCTTACAGGGACACAGATACGCAGTATTTT. It translates to CSAYRDTDTQYF.

This clonotype came up many times. The chain is built from TRBV11-3 and TRBJ2-3; D not certain. The CDR3 is made up of 13 amino acids. V lost 4 bases and J lost 7, with 12 bases in between. In germline, CDR1 is SGHNT, CDR2 YENEEA. CDR3 bases: TGTGCCAGCAGCTCCGGTCAGGCCTATACGCAGTATTTT. This sequence encodes CASSSGQAYTQYF.

This clonotype was seen a few times. The chain combines TRBV29-1 with TRBJ1-2, with D hard to call. CDR1 is SQVTM and CDR2 is ANQGSEA in the germline V gene. The CDR3 loop spans 15 amino acids. V was cut by 4 bases and J by 1 base, with 16 bases left in between. The CDR3 DNA reads as TGCAGCGTTGCTACCGCGCAGGCATATAACTATGGCTACACCTTC. It is translated as CSVATAQAYNYGYTF. The complete variable domain, with remaining parts taken from reference TRBV29-1 and TRBJ1-2, reads SAVISQKPSRDICQRGTSLTIQCQVDSQVTMMFWYRQQPGQSLTLIATANQGSEATYESGFVIDKFPISRPNLTFSTLTVSNMSPEDSSIYLCSVATAQAYNYGYTFGSGTRLTVV.

This clonotype has only a few counts. The chain recombines TRBV12-3 or TRBV12-4 with TRBJ1-3; no reliable D call. The CDR3 consists of 13 residues. The germline V and J ends were trimmed by 5 bases and 5 bases, with 10 bases remaining between them. The CDR3 bases are TGTGCCAGCAGTGTCTCAGCGAGAAACACCATATATTTT. It codes for CASSVSARNTIYF.

The chain carries TRBV20-1 and TRBJ1-2; D remains unclear. The V gene's germline CDR1 is DFQATT and CDR2 SNEGSKA (reference sequence). This CDR3 comprises 14 residues. V was cut by 0 bases and J by 5 bases, with 13 bases left in between. This chain's CDR3 is CSARDSTLLYGYTF. The CDR3 DNA sequence: TGCAGTGCTAGAGATAGTACCCTCCTATATGGCTACACCTTC.

This clonotype was picked up a small number of times. The V gene is TRBV7-2, the J gene TRBJ1-2; D is uncertain. The V gene lost 5 bases and the J gene lost 6 bases, with 19 bases spanning the gap. CDR3 size: 15 residues. CDR1 and CDR2 from the germline V gene are SGHTA and FQGNSA. The CDR3 region is CASSPSSGYGDGYTF. CDR3 sequence (DNA): TGTGCCAGCAGCCCTAGCTCTGGGTATGGGGATGGCTACACCTTC. Drawing the rest from reference TRBV7-2 and TRBJ1-2, the complete variable domain is GAGVSQSPSNKVTEKGKDVELRCDPISGHTALYWYRQSLGQGLEFLIYFQGNSAPDKSGLPSDRFSAERTGGSVSTLTIQRTQQEDSAVYLCASSPSSGYGDGYTFGSGTRLTVV.

A remark on this clonotype: Relative to the germline gene, one junction end is altered; a read error may explain this. The chain carries TRBV3-1 and TRBJ2-3; D unresolved. There are 14 residues in the CDR3. Germline CDR1 is LGHDT and CDR2 is YNNKEL (reference sequence). CDR3 loop: CASSRVIGPDTQCF. CDR3 bases: TGTGCCAGCAGCCGAGTAATAGGCCCCGATACGCAGTGTTTT.

The chain links TRBV7-6 to TRBJ1-6; no firm D call. This CDR3 comprises 14 residues. V lost 3 bases to trimming and J lost 10 bases, with 13 bases between them. Per germline, CDR1 SGHVS and CDR2 FNYEAQ. The CDR3 reads CASSLDLSRSPLHF. CDR3 nucleotides: TGTGCCAGCAGCTTGGACCTCTCCAGATCACCCCTCCACTTT.

This clonotype was counted at least ten times. The J gene is TRBJ1-1, the V gene TRBV11-2; no reliable D call. The CDR3 loop spans 12 amino acids. The V gene lost 0 bases and the J gene lost 4 bases, with 3 bases spanning the gap. Germline-derived CDR1 and CDR2 are SGHAT and FQNNGV. The CDR3 loop reads CASSLDLTEAFF. DNA of the CDR3: TGTGCCAGCAGCTTAGATCTCACTGAAGCTTTCTTT.

This chain uses TRBV4-2 with TRBJ2-5; no definite D call. Germline CDR1 reads LGHNA; CDR2 reads YNFKEQ. V lost 1 base to trimming and J lost 5 bases, with 11 bases between them. The CDR3 consists of 14 residues. CDR3 sequence reads: CASSQVELLETQYF. CDR3 nucleotides: TGTGCCAGCAGCCAAGTCGAATTGTTGGAGACCCAGTACTTC.

Turning to this clonotype: A much bigger clone sits one base away, suggesting this may be a read error. This chain links TRBV20-1 with TRBJ2-1; D unclear. The germline CDR1 and CDR2 sequences are DFQATT and SNEGSKA (reference sequence). The CDR3 spans 12 residues. Trimming took 3 bases from V and 8 from J, leaving 11 bases between them. The CDR3: CSASTPGYEQFF. The DNA for the CDR3 is TGCAGTGCTAGCACCCCGGGCTATGAGCAGTTCTTC.